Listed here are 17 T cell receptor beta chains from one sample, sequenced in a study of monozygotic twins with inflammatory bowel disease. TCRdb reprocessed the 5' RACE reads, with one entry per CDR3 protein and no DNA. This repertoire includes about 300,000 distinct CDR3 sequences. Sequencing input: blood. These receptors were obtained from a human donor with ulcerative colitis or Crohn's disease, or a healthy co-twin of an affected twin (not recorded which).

The CDR3 sequence: CASSPITAGQNYEQYF. The chain recombines TRBV7-7 with TRBJ2-7; no DNA is available, so the TRBD1 call from TCRdb remains unchecked. This CDR3 is 16 amino acids long. In germline, CDR1 is SSHAT, CDR2 FNYEAQ (reference sequence).

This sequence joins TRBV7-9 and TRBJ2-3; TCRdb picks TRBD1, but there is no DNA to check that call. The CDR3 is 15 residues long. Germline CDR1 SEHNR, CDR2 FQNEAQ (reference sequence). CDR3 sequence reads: CASSYSGTRGDTQYF. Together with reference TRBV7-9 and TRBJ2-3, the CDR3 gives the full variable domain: DTGVSQNPRHKITKRGQNVTFRCDPISEHNRLYWYRQTLGQGPEFLTYFQNEAQLEKSRLLSDRFSAERPKGSFSTLEIQRTEQGDSAMYLCASSYSGTRGDTQYFGPGTRLTVL.

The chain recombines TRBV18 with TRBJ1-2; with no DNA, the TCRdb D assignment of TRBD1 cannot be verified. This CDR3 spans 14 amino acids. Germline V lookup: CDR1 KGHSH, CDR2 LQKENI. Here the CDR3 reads CASSPDNRVNGYTF.

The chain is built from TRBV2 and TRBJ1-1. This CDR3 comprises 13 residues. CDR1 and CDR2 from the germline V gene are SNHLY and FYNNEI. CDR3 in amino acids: CASSGNWGTEAFF.

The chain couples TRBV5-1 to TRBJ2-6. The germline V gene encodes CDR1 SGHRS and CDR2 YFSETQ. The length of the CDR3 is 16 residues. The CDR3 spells CASSLNLVTGANVLTF.

The CDR3 is CASSLRQGARRETQYF. The chain has TRBV3-1 and TRBJ2-5; absent DNA, TCRdb's TRBD1 call cannot be checked. The CDR3 has 16 residues. Per the germline V gene, CDR1 is LGHDT and CDR2 is YNNKEL (reference sequence).

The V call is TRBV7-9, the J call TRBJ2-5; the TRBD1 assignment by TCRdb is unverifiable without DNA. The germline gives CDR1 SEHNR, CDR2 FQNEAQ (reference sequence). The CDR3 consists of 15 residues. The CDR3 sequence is CASSLVGTSRETQYF.

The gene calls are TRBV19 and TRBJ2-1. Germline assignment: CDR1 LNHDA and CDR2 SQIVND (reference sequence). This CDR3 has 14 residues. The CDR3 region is CATTLRGSYNEQFF.

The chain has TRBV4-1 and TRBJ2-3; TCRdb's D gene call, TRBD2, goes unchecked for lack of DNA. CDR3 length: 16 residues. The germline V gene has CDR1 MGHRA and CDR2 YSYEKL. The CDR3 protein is CASSPWTSGGTDTQYF.

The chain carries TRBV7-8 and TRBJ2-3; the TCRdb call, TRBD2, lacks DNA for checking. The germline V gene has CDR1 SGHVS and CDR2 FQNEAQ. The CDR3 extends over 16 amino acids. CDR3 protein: CASSPPSGVSTDTQYF.

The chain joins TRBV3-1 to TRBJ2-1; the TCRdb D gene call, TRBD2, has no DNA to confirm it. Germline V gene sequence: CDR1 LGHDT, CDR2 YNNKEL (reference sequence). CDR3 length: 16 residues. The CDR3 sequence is CASTSTYGTSSVAKFF.

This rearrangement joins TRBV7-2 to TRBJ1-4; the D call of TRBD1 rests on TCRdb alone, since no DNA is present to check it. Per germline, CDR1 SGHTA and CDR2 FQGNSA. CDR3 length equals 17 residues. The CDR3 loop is CASSVGGTGATNEKLFF.

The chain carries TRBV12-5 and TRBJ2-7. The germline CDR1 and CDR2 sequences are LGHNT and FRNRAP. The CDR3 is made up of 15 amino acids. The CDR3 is CASGLVRLTCYEQYF.

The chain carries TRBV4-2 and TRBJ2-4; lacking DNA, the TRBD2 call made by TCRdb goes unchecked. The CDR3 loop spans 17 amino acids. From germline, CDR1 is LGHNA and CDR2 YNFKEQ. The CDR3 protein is CASSQVGSSRAKNIQYF.

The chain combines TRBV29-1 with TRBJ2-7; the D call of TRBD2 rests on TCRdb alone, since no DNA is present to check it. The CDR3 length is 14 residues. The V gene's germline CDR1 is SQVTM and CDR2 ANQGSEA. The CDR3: CSVVLAGYSYEQYF.

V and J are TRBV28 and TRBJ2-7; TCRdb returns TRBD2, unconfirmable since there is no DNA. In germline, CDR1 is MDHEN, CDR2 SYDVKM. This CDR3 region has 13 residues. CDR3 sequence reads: CASFTGPAVEQYF.

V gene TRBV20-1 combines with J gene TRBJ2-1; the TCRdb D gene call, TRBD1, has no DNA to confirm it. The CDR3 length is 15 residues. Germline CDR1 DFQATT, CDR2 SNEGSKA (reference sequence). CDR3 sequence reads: CSARDRTGGRDEQFF.